A single sample is the source of the 8 T cell receptor beta chains below, sequenced in a study of blood T cell repertoires in COVID-19. The method was immunoSEQ multiplex PCR; TCRdb's version includes in-frame clones alone and lacks a portion of them. The sample holds a few hundred thousand clones, roughly 87% seen once. Sequences were obtained from PBMCs or T cells enriched from blood (not recorded which). These receptor sequences come from a woman in her twenties or thirties who had recovered from COVID-19.

The chain combines TRBV29-1 with TRBJ2-3; TRBD2 aligns across 14 bases. The CDR3 covers 15 residues. V dropped 4 bases and J dropped 11; count of bases not matched to a gene: 11. In germline, CDR1 is SQVTM, CDR2 ANQGSEA. The CDR3 reads CSVAGRGLAGVMQYF. The CDR3 DNA reads as TGCAGCGTTGCCGGTCGGGGACTAGCGGGAGTCATGCAGTATTTT.

This chain connects TRBV2 to TRBJ1-4, with 8 nucleotides matching TRBD1. Germline trimming cut 10 bases from V and 8 bases from J; bases unmatched to any gene: 9. In germline, CDR1 is SNHLY, CDR2 FYNNEI. This CDR3 region has 13 residues. CDR3 in DNA: TGTGCCATCCACGACAGGGGATTGGAAAAACTGTTTTTT. Protein product: CAIHDRGLEKLFF.

The rearrangement joins TRBV7-2 to TRBJ2-7; 8 bases are a match to TRBD1. CDR3 length equals 16 residues. Germline V gene lookup returns CDR1 SGHTA and CDR2 FQGNSA. V gave up 2 bases and J gave up 4 bases; unmatched junction bases: 10. This CDR3 is CASSLSGTGGGYEQYF. The CDR3 DNA is TGTGCCAGCAGCTTATCAGGGACAGGTGGAGGGTACGAGCAGTACTTC. Drawing the rest from reference TRBV7-2 and TRBJ2-7, the complete variable domain is GAGVSQSPSNKVTEKGKDVELRCDPISGHTALYWYRQSLGQGLEFLIYFQGNSAPDKSGLPSDRFSAERTGGSVSTLTIQRTQQEDSAVYLCASSLSGTGGGYEQYFGPGTRLTVT.

The chain carries TRBV6-6 and TRBJ1-3; D uncertain. The V and J ends lost 4 bases and 2 bases respectively, with 12 bases between them. Germline V lookup: CDR1 MNHNY, CDR2 SVGAGI (reference sequence). The CDR3 extends over 15 amino acids. CDR3: CASSFPPGPGNTIYF. In DNA, the CDR3 is TGTGCCAGCAGTTTCCCTCCGGGTCCTGGAAACACCATATATTTT.

The chain links TRBV7-9 to TRBJ1-4; D unresolved. Germline assignment: CDR1 SEHNR and CDR2 FQNEAQ (reference sequence). V was trimmed by 5 bases and J by 8 bases, leaving 12 bases between them. This CDR3 contains 13 residues. DNA for the CDR3: TGTGCCAGCAGCCGGGGAGGCTCGGAAAAACTGTTTTTT. Its translation: CASSRGGSEKLFF.

The gene calls are TRBV2 and TRBJ1-6; D might be TRBD1 (6 bases). The CDR3 has 17 amino acids. CDR1 and CDR2 from the germline V gene are SNHLY and FYNNEI. V gave up 1 base and J gave up 4 bases, with 14 bases separating them. The CDR3 protein is CASSEGGLAFYNSPLHF. The CDR3 bases are TGTGCCAGCAGTGAAGGGGGGCTCGCTTTTTATAATTCACCCCTCCACTTT.

The chain couples TRBV6-5 to TRBJ1-2, with 7 bases identical to TRBD1. There are 14 residues in the CDR3. CDR1 is MNHEY and CDR2 is SVGAGI in the germline V gene. V shed 2 bases and J 4 bases; nucleotides not matched to a gene: 4. The CDR3 here is CASSYAGQIYGYTF. The CDR3 DNA reads TGTGCCAGCAGTTACGCGGGACAGATCTATGGCTACACCTTC.

CDR3 bases: TGTGCCAGCAGTTACCCATCGGACATGAGCACAGATACGCAGTATTTT. It yields the protein CASSYPSDMSTDTQYF. The chain links TRBV6-5 to TRBJ2-3, with a tentative D call TRBD1 (5 bases). The length of the CDR3 is 16 residues. Germline V gene lookup returns CDR1 MNHEY and CDR2 SVGAGI. V dropped 2 bases and J dropped 0 bases, with 12 bases sitting between them.